This TCR beta chain was observed in a study of T cell responses to AZD1222 COVID-19 vaccine. The trim removed 7 bases at V and 2 bases at J, leaving 4 bases unmatched. The CDR3 consists of 13 residues. Broader study findings: With dominance at 160-218 and 743-854, vaccine-associated CD4 TCRs spanned spike. The donor cohort was predominantly white British with a female majority, and clonal diversity may have been underestimated.

As to this clone: Its antigen is still unknown.

Sequenced by immunoSEQ multiplex PCR; TCRdb stores in-frame clones only, minus some. The data contain over 150,000 clones, around 93% of them singletons. The specimen comprised peripheral blood, sampled 28 days after the second dose of the MenACWY control vaccine. The chain recombines TRBV12-3 or TRBV12-4 with TRBJ1-1; TRBD1 matches at 7 bases. This clonotype was obtained from an adult who received the MenACWY meningococcal vaccine as a control. CDR3 sequence: CASTTGVNTEAFF. CDR3 DNA sequence: TGTGCCAGCACCACAGGGGTTAACACTGAAGCTTTCTTT.